Following are 10 T cell receptor beta chains from one sample sequenced in a study of shared T cell receptors in the human thymus (dated by TCRdb to about 2021). The library was made by the immunoSEQ multiplex PCR assay. Imported from immuneACCESS, the table was reduced by TCRdb to in-frame sequences with V and J called. These copies leave out some clones; in studies compared against another copy, an unresolved V gene accounts for under half, and the cause of the remainder is not known. The sample table shows 600,000 to 900,000 clones, and around 85% are seen once. Roughly 0.01% of the sample is taken by the ten largest. Separately, the same data were catalogued under a study of human thymus T cells.

The sequenced material came from thymocytes. Every receptor here comes from a girl less than two years old with a congenital heart defect. Donor details come from another sample of the same person, matched by shared clones.

The chain combines TRBV28 with TRBJ1-2, with TRBD1 as a possible D gene (6 bases). The V gene's germline CDR1 is MDHEN and CDR2 SYDVKM. Trimming pared 6 bases from V and 3 bases from J, leaving 29 bases between. The length of the CDR3 is 19 residues. Here the CDR3 DNA reads TGTGCCAGCAGACTCGGACAGCTTAAGACTATAGATACTTACTATGGCTACACCTTC. Its translation: CASRLGQLKTIDTYYGYTF.

This clone appeared once. The J gene is TRBJ2-4, the V gene TRBV7-9; the D is unclear. CDR3 length equals 15 residues. CDR1 and CDR2 (germline): SEHNR, FQNEAQ (reference sequence). Trimming cost V 1 base and J 0 bases, with 7 bases left between them. CDR3 protein: CASSLGKLAKNIQYF. The DNA of the CDR3 is TGTGCCAGCAGCTTAGGAAAACTAGCCAAAAACATTCAGTACTTC.

The chain recombines TRBV10-2 with TRBJ1-2; D may be TRBD1 (5 bases). The germline V and J ends were trimmed by 4 bases and 2 bases, with 14 bases remaining between them. In germline, CDR1 is WSHSY, CDR2 SAAADI. The CDR3 is made up of 15 amino acids. Written as DNA, the CDR3 is TGCGCCAGCAGTGCCTCGGAGACAGTAAACTATGGCTACACCTTC. This encodes CASSASETVNYGYTF.

The V gene is TRBV4-2, the J gene TRBJ2-7; 7 nucleotides agree with TRBD1. The germline CDR1 and CDR2 sequences are LGHNA and YNFKEQ. Losses at the gene ends were 1 base for V and 2 bases for J; bases not matched to a gene: 11. The CDR3 totals 17 residues. The CDR3 is CASSQGASDRSPYEQYF. The DNA for the CDR3 is TGTGCCAGCAGCCAAGGAGCGTCGGACAGGAGTCCCTACGAGCAGTACTTC.

This clone occurred a few times. The chain recombines TRBV18 with TRBJ2-1, with 10 bases fitting TRBD1. V was clipped by 8 bases and J by 3 bases; unmatched bases: 22. There are 20 residues in the CDR3. CDR1 is KGHSH, CDR2 LQKENI, per germline. CDR3 sequence reads: CASATWRQGAISALYNEQFF. CDR3 coding DNA: TGTGCCAGCGCCACCTGGAGACAGGGGGCGATTAGCGCGCTCTACAATGAGCAGTTCTTC.

The rearrangement uses TRBV5-4 and TRBJ1-1, with TRBD1 matching 10 bases. The germline CDR1 and CDR2 sequences are SGHNT and YYREEE (reference sequence). V dropped 4 bases and J dropped 0; count of bases not matched to a gene: 6. The CDR3 is 16 residues long. Here the CDR3 DNA reads TGTGCCAGCAGCCGGGACAGGGGTTTAATGAACACTGAAGCTTTCTTT. This sequence encodes CASSRDRGLMNTEAFF.

The chain employs TRBV7-6 and TRBJ1-1, with D possibly being TRBD1 (5 bases). CDR3 size: 14 residues. CDR1 is SGHVS, CDR2 FNYEAQ, per germline. V gave up 7 bases and J gave up 6 bases, with 18 bases separating them. The CDR3 spells CASTLRMGGSEAFF. For the CDR3, the DNA is TGTGCCAGCACCCTGAGGATGGGGGGGTCTGAAGCTTTCTTT.

The chain is built from TRBV6-5 and TRBJ1-1, with 7 bases matching TRBD1. Germline CDR1 and CDR2: MNHEY and SVGAGI. Trimming took 6 bases from V and 6 from J; bases not matched to a gene: 10. The CDR3 runs 14 residues. The CDR3 DNA follows: TGTGCCAGCAGCCGCGGGACAGATGGCCCTGAAGCTTTCTTT. This encodes CASSRGTDGPEAFF.

A single count supports this clone. V and J are TRBV5-1 and TRBJ2-7; the D gene is possibly TRBD1 (6 bases). CDR3 length equals 13 residues. The germline V gene has CDR1 SGHRS and CDR2 YFSETQ. V lost 0 bases and J lost 9, with 13 bases in between. The CDR3 protein is CASSLAQGTGQYF. CDR3 nucleotides: TGCGCCAGCAGCTTGGCACAGGGAACAGGGCAGTACTTC.

This rearrangement joins TRBV19 to TRBJ1-1; 8 nucleotides agree with TRBD1. Losses at the gene ends were 5 bases for V and 3 bases for J; bases not matched to a gene: 8. The CDR3 extends over 15 amino acids. Germline V CDR1 and CDR2: LNHDA, SQIVND (reference sequence). CDR3 nucleotide sequence: TGTGCCAGTAGTCCGGATAACAGGGGGGACACTGAAGCTTTCTTT. Residues: CASSPDNRGDTEAFF.